These 27 T cell receptor beta chains were sequenced from one sample in a study of human T cells and chemical hapten exposure (dated by TCRdb to 2020 to 2023). Per the publication, the treatment or condition label means: therapeutic diphenylcyclopropenone sensitization with weekly scalp DPC. Library preparation attached unique molecular identifiers to individual cDNA molecules for quantitative, reproducible TCR counting. In-frame beta chains were kept once TCRdb had trimmed the public reads at Q25 with fastp and called clones with MiXCR. CDR3 protein duplicates are merged, each entry listing the most common genes and DNA. The sample yields 2,000 to 3,000 distinct CDR3 sequences; 40% to 50% were counted once. The ten largest clones take up around 9.1% of the sample. The sequencing here drew on whole blood, taken before DPC sensitization or 2, 6, or about 24 weeks after (not recorded which). The source of these receptors is an adult with alopecia areata. Some clones in this sample may be carry-over from other donors' samples. This table probably holds off-target reads from a library built for another chain.

V is TRBV7-6 and J is TRBJ2-5; 14 bases line up with TRBD2. J lost 7 bases, V lost 0 bases, and 16 bases had no gene match. This CDR3 is built from 20 residues. The germline V gene has CDR1 SGHVS and CDR2 FNYEAQ. DNA for the CDR3: TGTGCCAGCAGCTTAGCGGCGGCGGCGGGACTAGCGGGAGAGCGTGGGACCCAGTACTTC. As protein: CASSLAAAAGLAGERGTQYF.

Only one count was recorded for this clonotype. The genes are TRBV9 and TRBJ2-3; 9 bases align to TRBD2. The germline V gene has CDR1 SGDLS and CDR2 YYNGEE. The CDR3 length is 16 residues. The V and J ends lost 0 bases and 11 bases, in that order; junction bases with no gene match: 13. In nucleotides, the CDR3 is TGTGCCAGCAGCGTAGTACCATCTGGGCTAGCGGGACAGCAGTATTTT. Protein: CASSVVPSGLAGQQYF. Based on the CDR3 plus reference TRBV9 and TRBJ2-3, the full variable domain is DSGVTQTPKHLITATGQRVTLRCSPRSGDLSVYWYQQSLDQGLQFLIQYYNGEERAKGNILERFSAQQFPDLHSELNLSSLELGDSALYFCASSVVPSGLAGQQYFGPGTRLTVL.

V usage is TRBV5-5 and J usage is TRBJ2-5; D is undetermined. Trimming removed 0 bases at V and 0 bases at J, with 12 bases between. The CDR3 has 16 residues. Germline V gene lookup returns CDR1 SGHKS and CDR2 YYEKEE (reference sequence). The DNA for the CDR3 is TGTGCCAGCAGCTTGGGTCGGACGAAGGACCAAGAGACCCAGTACTTC. Translation: CASSLGRTKDQETQYF.

This clonotype was detected only a few times. The chain has TRBV7-3 and TRBJ2-3; maybe TRBD2 (6 bases). Between the trimmed V and J ends, which lost 3 bases and 10 bases, there was a span of 11 bases. CDR3 length: 12 amino acids. Germline assignment: CDR1 SGHTA and CDR2 FQGTGA. The CDR3 DNA reads TGTGCCAGCAGCTTTGGTGGGGAGGCGCAGTATTTT. Encoded protein: CASSFGGEAQYF. Full variable domain (missing parts from reference TRBV7-3 and TRBJ2-3): GAGVSQTPSNKVTEKGKYVELRCDPISGHTALYWYRQSLGQGPEFLIYFQGTGAADDSGLPNDRFFAVRPEGSVSTLKIQRTERGDSAVYLCASSFGGEAQYFGPGTRLTVL.

The V call is TRBV11-3, the J call TRBJ2-1; D remains unclear. CDR3 size: 14 residues. The V end was cut by 1 base, the J end by 2 bases, with 6 bases between. CDR1 SGHNT and CDR2 YENEEA come from the germline V gene. CDR3 residues: CASSLGPAYNEQFF. DNA of the CDR3: TGTGCCAGCAGCTTAGGGCCGGCCTACAATGAGCAGTTCTTC.

This rearrangement joins TRBV7-8 to TRBJ2-7; 8 positions agree with TRBD2. This CDR3 region has 16 residues. With V trimmed by 5 bases and J by 2 bases, 11 bases remained unmatched. The germline CDR1 and CDR2 sequences are SGHVS and FQNEAQ. The DNA of the CDR3 is TGTGCCAGCAGCCCTCTAGGACTAGCTCCCACCTACGAGCAGTACGTC. Translating gives CASSPLGLAPTYEQYV.

This clonotype was counted a few times. This chain connects TRBV11-3 to TRBJ2-1, with D perhaps matching TRBD2 (6 bases). The CDR3 contains 14 residues. V was pared by 5 bases and J by 4 bases, with 12 bases between. The germline gives CDR1 SGHNT, CDR2 YENEEA. Written as DNA, the CDR3 is TGTGCCAGCAGCCGTCGGGGAGGATACAATGAGCAGTTCTTC. It yields the protein CASSRRGGYNEQFF.

The rearrangement joins TRBV3-1 to TRBJ2-5; 8 bases are a match to TRBD2. Germline values: CDR1 LGHDT, CDR2 YNNKEL (reference sequence). The V segment lost 4 bases and the J segment 5 bases; nucleotides outside the gene matches: 9. This CDR3 region has 15 residues. The CDR3 here is CASSRPTGGLETQYF. For the CDR3, the DNA is TGTGCCAGCAGCCGCCCAACGGGGGGGCTTGAGACCCAGTACTTC.

This clonotype has more than one count but fewer than ten. The rearrangement uses TRBV7-6 and TRBJ2-7; possibly TRBD1 or TRBD2 for D (5 bases each). The CDR3 sequence is 14 residues long. CDR1 and CDR2 from the germline V gene are SGHVS and FNYEAQ. Trimming removed 5 bases at V and 4 bases at J, with 15 bases between. CDR3: CASSSRDGAYEQYF. The CDR3, as DNA: TGTGCCAGCAGCAGCCGGGACGGTGCGTACGAGCAGTACTTC.

This clonotype was picked up a small number of times. This chain uses TRBV6-2 or TRBV6-3 with TRBJ2-1; 12 bases line up with TRBD2. Germline assignment: CDR1 MNHEY and CDR2 SVGEGT. J lost 4 bases, V lost 10 bases, and 11 bases had no gene match. The CDR3 is 16 amino acids. The DNA for the CDR3 is TGTGCCACCGTAAACGGACTAGCGGGACAATACAATGAGCAGTTCTTC. Its protein product is CATVNGLAGQYNEQFF.

Only one count was recorded for this clonotype. The chain joins TRBV19 to TRBJ2-3, with TRBD1 matching over 8 bases. The CDR3 is 14 amino acids. In germline, CDR1 is LNHDA, CDR2 SQIVND (reference sequence). Losses at the gene ends were 9 bases for V and 5 bases for J; bases not matched to a gene: 10. This CDR3 reads CASRTGSHQDTQYF. In DNA, the CDR3 is TGTGCCAGCCGGACAGGGTCCCACCAAGATACGCAGTATTTT.

V is TRBV10-2 and J is TRBJ1-2; TRBD1 aligns across 8 bases. The trim removed 11 bases at V and 4 bases at J, leaving 6 bases unmatched. Germline V gene sequence: CDR1 WSHSY, CDR2 SAAADI. The CDR3 extends over 12 amino acids. The CDR3 reads CAAGGALYGYTF. The CDR3 DNA reads TGCGCCGCAGGGGGCGCCCTCTATGGCTACACCTTC.

This clonotype was recorded a few times. This sequence joins TRBV4-1 and TRBJ2-1, with D perhaps TRBD1 (5 bases). CDR3 length: 15 amino acids. V was clipped by 1 base and J by 7 bases, with 14 bases between them. Germline V gives CDR1 MGHRA, CDR2 YSYEKL. The DNA for the CDR3 is TGCGCCAGCAGCCAAGTTGGTGGGGCTTGGAATGAGCAGTTCTTC. Translated: CASSQVGGAWNEQFF.

The rearrangement links TRBV2 to TRBJ2-1; no firm D call. Per the germline V gene, CDR1 is SNHLY and CDR2 is FYNNEI. This CDR3 has 10 residues. V shed 8 bases and J shed 6 bases, with 5 bases lying between them. The CDR3 nucleotides read TGTGCCAGCGTAGTCAATGAGCAGTTCTTC. Translation: CASVVNEQFF. The complete variable domain, with remaining parts taken from reference TRBV2 and TRBJ2-1, reads EPEVTQTPSHQVTQMGQEVILRCVPISNHLYFYWYRQILGQKVEFLVSFYNNEISEKSEIFDDQFSVERPDGSNFTLKIRSTKLEDSAMYFCASVVNEQFFGPGTRLTVL.

V gene TRBV19 combines with J gene TRBJ2-3, with D uncertain. Germline CDR1 is LNHDA and CDR2 is SQIVND (reference sequence). The germline V and J ends were trimmed by 4 bases and 6 bases, with 17 bases remaining between them. The CDR3 consists of 15 residues. The CDR3 DNA reads TGTGCCAGTAGTAGCAGGACCCAGCTAGTGGATACGCAGTATTTT. Protein sequence: CASSSRTQLVDTQYF. Variable domain in full (rest from reference TRBV19 and TRBJ2-3): DGGITQSPKYLFRKEGQNVTLSCEQNLNHDAMYWYRQDPGQGLRLIYYSQIVNDFQKGDIAEGYSVSREKKESFPLTVTSAQKNPTAFYLCASSSRTQLVDTQYFGPGTRLTVL.

This clonotype was seen only a few times. Here the CDR3 DNA reads TGCAGTGCTAGATGGCAGGGGGCAGATACGCAGTATTTT. Translation: CSARWQGADTQYF. The V gene is TRBV20-1, the J gene TRBJ2-3; 7 positions match TRBD1. The CDR3 has 13 residues. The ends lost 2 bases at V and 4 bases at J; junction bases unmatched: 3. CDR1 is DFQATT and CDR2 is SNEGSKA in the germline V gene (reference sequence).

This rearrangement joins TRBV10-2 to TRBJ2-7; D perhaps matches TRBD2 (6 bases). The CDR3 runs to 14 residues. The V end lost 6 bases, the J end lost 6 bases, and 18 bases lay between the germline ends. Germline CDR1 reads WSHSY; CDR2 reads SAAADI. In nucleotides, the CDR3 is TGCGCCAGCAGGGGTGGGCAGTCCGGGAGCGAGCAGTACTTC. As protein: CASRGGQSGSEQYF.

CDR3 loop: CASSLAGIKNIQYF. In DNA form, the CDR3 reads TGCGCCAGCAGCTTGGCCGGGATCAAAAACATTCAGTACTTC. The chain links TRBV5-1 to TRBJ2-4; perhaps TRBD2 as D (5 bases). The V gene's germline CDR1 is SGHRS and CDR2 YFSETQ. V lost 0 bases to trimming and J lost 3 bases, with 7 bases between them. This CDR3 comprises 14 residues.

The chain combines TRBV20-1 with TRBJ2-5; D remains ambiguous. The CDR3 loop spans 14 amino acids. V shed 3 bases and J shed 5 bases, with 16 bases lying between them. CDR1 and CDR2 from the germline V gene are DFQATT and SNEGSKA (reference sequence). CDR3 residues: CSARTPGTLETQYF. DNA of the CDR3: TGCAGTGCTAGGACCCCTGGTACCCTGGAGACCCAGTACTTC.

The rearrangement links TRBV20-1 to TRBJ2-4, with 8 positions matching TRBD1. CDR1 is DFQATT, CDR2 SNEGSKA, per germline (reference sequence). The V segment lost 1 base and the J segment 1 base; nucleotides outside the gene matches: 3. This CDR3 region has 15 residues. The CDR3 region is CSARGDRLAKNIQYF. The CDR3 DNA sequence: TGCAGTGCTAGAGGGGACAGGTTGGCCAAAAACATTCAGTACTTC.

The chain combines TRBV20-1 with TRBJ2-1, with TRBD1 as a possible D gene (5 bases). Trimming left V 5 bases short and J 2 bases short, with 16 bases between. The CDR3 covers 15 residues. CDR1 and CDR2 (germline): DFQATT, SNEGSKA (reference sequence). CDR3 loop: CSAPLDSQAYNEQFF. DNA for the CDR3: TGCAGTGCTCCTCTCGACAGCCAGGCCTACAATGAGCAGTTCTTC.

This rearrangement joins TRBV9 to TRBJ2-1; D gene uncertain. The CDR3 extends over 11 amino acids. CDR1 SGDLS and CDR2 YYNGEE come from the germline V gene. V was pared by 3 bases and J by 7 bases, with 5 bases between. The CDR3 sequence is CASSANNEQFF. The CDR3 DNA follows: TGTGCCAGCAGCGCGAATAATGAGCAGTTCTTC.

The CDR3 DNA reads TGTGCCAGCAGTGAAGCGTCCGGTAGGACAGATACGCAGTATTTT. As protein: CASSEASGRTDTQYF. This rearrangement joins TRBV6-1 to TRBJ2-3; D is ambiguous. Germline CDR1 and CDR2: MNHNS and SASEGT. V lost 0 bases and J lost 3, with 10 bases in between. The CDR3 contains 15 residues.

As DNA, the CDR3 is TGTGCCAGCAGCCACCCGGGGTCCTACAATGAGCAGTTCTTC. Translation gives CASSHPGSYNEQFF. The chain carries TRBV9 and TRBJ2-1; possible D gene TRBD2, 5 bases. The germline gives CDR1 SGDLS, CDR2 YYNGEE. V shed 4 bases and J shed 1 base, with 9 bases lying between them. The CDR3 covers 14 residues.

This chain links TRBV7-6 with TRBJ2-1; TRBD1 matches at 8 bases. With 5 bases clipped from V and 4 bases from J, the junction kept 4 bases outside the gene matches. The CDR3 runs 14 residues. Germline V gene data show CDR1 as SGHVS and CDR2 as FNYEAQ. The DNA of the CDR3 is TGTGCCAGCAGCCCCCGGACAGGGTACAATGAGCAGTTCTTC. It encodes CASSPRTGYNEQFF.

The rearrangement uses TRBV12-3 or TRBV12-4 and TRBJ2-1, with 9 bases matching TRBD2. Trimming took 4 bases from V and 3 from J; bases not matched to a gene: 13. The CDR3 sequence is 18 residues long. The CDR3 DNA is TGTGCCAGCAGTTCGCCACCAACGACTAGCGGACTCTACAATGAGCAGTTCTTC. This codes for CASSSPPTTSGLYNEQFF.

The genes are TRBV6-1 and TRBJ2-7; tentative D call: TRBD1 (6 bases). The CDR3 runs to 14 residues. V lost 6 bases to trimming and J lost 2 bases, with 14 bases between them. Germline V CDR1 and CDR2: MNHNS, SASEGT. The CDR3 region is CASRDTTGTYEQYF. The CDR3 region has the DNA TGTGCCAGCAGGGATACTACAGGGACCTACGAGCAGTACTTC.